This TCR beta chain was found in a study of T cells in severe cutaneous drug reactions. The iRepertoire multiplex PCR system with TCR subtype-specific primers built both bulk and single-cell libraries. TCRdb re-called the multiplex PCR reads; one entry per CDR3 protein, DNA not given. This listing includes 20,000 to 25,000 distinct CDR3 sequences. Germline V gene data show CDR1 as MDHEN and CDR2 as SYDVKM. This CDR3 is 14 amino acids long. Sequenced patients had Stevens-Johnson syndrome or toxic epidermal necrolysis caused by carbamazepine. The chain links TRBV28 to TRBJ2-5; TCRdb selects TRBD1, and the lack of DNA leaves this call unchecked. Sequencing was done on a sample of PBMCs. The sequence derives from a human donor with toxic epidermal necrolysis, a severe cutaneous drug reaction. The CDR3: CASTPTGARETQYF.